There are many counts of the clone carrying this T cell receptor beta chain. What it binds is not known. This entry belongs to a study of T cell repertoires in cytomegalovirus infection. Looking at the study overall: Matching HLA type, along with CMV infection, was indicated by public TCR beta signatures. General study points: Totalled public TCR beta family frequency picked out people who carried CMV plus the relevant HLA. Clonotypes of TCR beta that were HLA-C-restricted and CMV-specific dominated the ex vivo response.

Deletions cut 4 bases from V and 4 bases from J, with 14 bases between. CDR1 and CDR2 (germline): SGHTA, FQGNSA. The CDR3 is made up of 14 amino acids. TCRdb re-called the reads through MiXCR, storing one row per CDR3 protein. The data contain around 530,000 distinct CDR3 sequences, more than 25% of them singletons. J is TRBJ2-7 and V is TRBV7-2; TRBD1 might be the D (6 bases). What was sequenced was PBMCs. This clonotype was sampled from a human donor in good health (CMV status not recorded). Some clones in this sample may be carry-over from other donors' samples. CDR3 loop: CASSSLQGSYEQYF. The CDR3 DNA follows: TGTGCCAGCAGCTCTCTACAGGGAAGTTACGAGCAGTACTTC.